In its sample, the clone carrying this TCR beta chain was seen a few times. The antigen remains unidentified. This record comes from a study of cytomegalovirus exposure and HLA in healthy donors. Study-wide points: Accurate HLA-A and HLA-B prediction from TCR beta sequences was reported for most subjects.

13 Jbeta primers and 60 Vbeta primers were used for the PCR. Assay: immunoSEQ multiplex PCR; the TCRdb copy retains only in-frame clones and omits some. Among fewer than 110,000 clones listed, approximately 72% were seen once. There were likely unrecorded immune exposures, though donors were nominally healthy when sampled. CDR3 size: 13 residues. Per germline, CDR1 SGHVS and CDR2 FQNEAQ. The V gene lost 5 bases and the J gene lost 5 bases, with 10 bases spanning the gap. Material: PBMCs. The chain carries TRBV7-8 and TRBJ2-1; a weak D match, TRBD1 (5 bases). This TCR was recovered from a woman in her 50s in good health and CMV-seronegative. Here the CDR3 reads CASSKDRNNEQFF. The CDR3 nucleotides are TGTGCCAGCAGCAAAGACAGAAACAATGAGCAGTTCTTC.